The rows below give T cell receptor beta chains drawn from one sample of a study of monozygotic twins with inflammatory bowel disease. TCRdb reanalyzed the 5' RACE reads, giving one entry per CDR3 protein sequence and no DNA. Its table lists over 350,000 distinct CDR3 sequences. The sequenced sample was blood. Source of these receptors: a human donor with ulcerative colitis or Crohn's disease, or a healthy co-twin of an affected twin (not recorded which). The CDR3 runs from the conserved cysteine through the conserved F or W.

j_gene: TRBJ1-5
v_gene: TRBV4-1
CDR3aa: CASSYVPTGNQPQHF

j_gene: TRBJ2-3
v_gene: TRBV28
CDR3aa: CASSFGIAGGRDTQYF

j_gene: TRBJ1-5
v_gene: TRBV12-3/TRBV12-4
CDR3aa: CASSLGAGGWSGTQHF

j_gene: TRBJ2-1
v_gene: TRBV7-2
CDR3aa: CASSLASSSEQFF

j_gene: TRBJ2-1
v_gene: TRBV5-1
CDR3aa: CASSLAASSYNEQFF

j_gene: TRBJ1-2
v_gene: TRBV29-1
CDR3aa: CSVDGTRGRGGSNYGYTF

j_gene: TRBJ1-4
v_gene: TRBV7-2
CDR3aa: CASSSGPAEEKLFF

j_gene: TRBJ1-2
v_gene: TRBV27
CDR3aa: CASSLTDSPGGMNGYTF

j_gene: TRBJ2-1
v_gene: TRBV5-1
CDR3aa: CASSLSGTGQDNEQFF

j_gene: TRBJ1-5
v_gene: TRBV12-3/TRBV12-4
CDR3aa: CASSFNRGLDQPQHF

j_gene: TRBJ2-3
v_gene: TRBV5-4
CDR3aa: CASSLPSSGTDTQYF

j_gene: TRBJ2-7
v_gene: TRBV28
CDR3aa: CASRTGGYEQYF

j_gene: TRBJ1-1
v_gene: TRBV6-1
CDR3aa: CASSHRAMNTEAFF

j_gene: TRBJ2-1
v_gene: TRBV5-6
CDR3aa: CASSHSYEQFF

j_gene: TRBJ1-3
v_gene: TRBV6-4
CDR3aa: CASSDQGISGNTIYF

j_gene: TRBJ2-7
v_gene: TRBV3-1
CDR3aa: CASKWGQGALQYF

j_gene: TRBJ2-5
v_gene: TRBV18
CDR3aa: CASSPTGGWETQYF

j_gene: TRBJ2-7
v_gene: TRBV11-2
CDR3aa: CASSFLAGGPIYEQYF